The text below deals with one T cell receptor beta chain. The assay was immunoSEQ multiplex PCR, and TCRdb's table has in-frame clones only and misses some. The sample records 80,000 or so clones, 80% to 90% being singletons. This record belongs to a study of identifying expanded T cells in peripheral blood. Healthy donors had no documented immune events, such as infections, while sampled. The CDR3 is made up of 14 amino acids. The germline gives CDR1 MNHEY, CDR2 SVGAGI. V lost 0 bases and J lost 5, with 10 bases in between. What was sequenced was blood. V and J are TRBV6-5 and TRBJ1-2; TRBD1 might be the D (5 bases). The sequence derives from a person aged 18 to 70 in good health. The DNA of the CDR3 is TGTGCCAGCAGTTACTCTACAGGCGGATATGGCTACACCTTC. It yields the protein CASSYSTGGYGYTF.